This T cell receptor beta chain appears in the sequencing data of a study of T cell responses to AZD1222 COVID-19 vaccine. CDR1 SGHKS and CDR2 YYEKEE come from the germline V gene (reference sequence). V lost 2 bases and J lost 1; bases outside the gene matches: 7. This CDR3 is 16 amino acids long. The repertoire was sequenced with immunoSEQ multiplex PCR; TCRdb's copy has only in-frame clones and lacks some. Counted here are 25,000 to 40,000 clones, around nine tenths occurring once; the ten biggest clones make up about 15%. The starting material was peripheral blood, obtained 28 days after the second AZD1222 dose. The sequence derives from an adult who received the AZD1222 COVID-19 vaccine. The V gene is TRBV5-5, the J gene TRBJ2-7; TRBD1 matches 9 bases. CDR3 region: CASSLELGTGSYEQYF. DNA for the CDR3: TGTGCCAGCAGCTTAGAATTGGGGACAGGGTCCTACGAGCAGTACTTC. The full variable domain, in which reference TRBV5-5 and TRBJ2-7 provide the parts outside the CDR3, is DAGVTQSPTHLIKTRGQQVTLRCSPISGHKSVSWYQQVLGQGPQFIFQYYEKEERGRGNFPDRFSARQFPNYSSELNVNALLLGDSALYLCASSLELGTGSYEQYFGPGTRLTVT.